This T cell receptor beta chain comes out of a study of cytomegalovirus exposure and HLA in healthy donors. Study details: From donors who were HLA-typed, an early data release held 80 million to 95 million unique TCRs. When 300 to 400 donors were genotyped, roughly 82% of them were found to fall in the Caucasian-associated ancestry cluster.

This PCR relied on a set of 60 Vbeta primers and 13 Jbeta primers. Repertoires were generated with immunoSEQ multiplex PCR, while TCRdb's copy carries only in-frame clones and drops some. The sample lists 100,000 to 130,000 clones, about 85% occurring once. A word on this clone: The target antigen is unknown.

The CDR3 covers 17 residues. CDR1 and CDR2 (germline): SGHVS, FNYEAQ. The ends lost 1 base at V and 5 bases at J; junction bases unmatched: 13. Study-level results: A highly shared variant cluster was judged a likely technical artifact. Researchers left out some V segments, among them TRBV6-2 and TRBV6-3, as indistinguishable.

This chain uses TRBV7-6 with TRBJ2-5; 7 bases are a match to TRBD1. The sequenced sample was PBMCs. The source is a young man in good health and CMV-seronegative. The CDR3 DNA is TGTGCCAGCAGCTTAGGCGTTGGAAGGGGGCCGGGTGAGACCCAGTACTTC. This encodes CASSLGVGRGPGETQYF.